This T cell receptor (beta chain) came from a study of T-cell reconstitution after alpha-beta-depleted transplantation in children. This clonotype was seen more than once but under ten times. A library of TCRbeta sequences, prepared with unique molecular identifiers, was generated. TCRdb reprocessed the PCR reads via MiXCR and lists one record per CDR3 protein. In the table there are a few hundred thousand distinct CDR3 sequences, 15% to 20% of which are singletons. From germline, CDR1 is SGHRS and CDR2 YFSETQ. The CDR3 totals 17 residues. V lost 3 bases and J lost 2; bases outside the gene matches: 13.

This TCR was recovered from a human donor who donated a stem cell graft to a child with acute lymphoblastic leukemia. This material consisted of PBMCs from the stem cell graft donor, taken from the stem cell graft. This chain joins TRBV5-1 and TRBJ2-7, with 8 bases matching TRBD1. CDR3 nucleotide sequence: TGCGCCAGCAGCTCCAGGGGGCGCGAGTTACTAGCCTACGAGCAGTACTTC. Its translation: CASSSRGRELLAYEQYF.